Included here is one T cell receptor (beta chain) sequence, with context. What this receptor recognizes is not known. Base qualities were left out, and no much larger clone turns up one base away. These data are taken from a study of blood T cell repertoires in COVID-19 (dated by TCRdb to about 2020). Notes on the research overall: Samples from collaborators originated in the United States, Italy and Spain and spanned both the acute and convalescent phases of COVID-19. The material from the prospective study consisted of cDNA or gDNA derived from T cells, B-cell-depleted T cells, or PBMCs. Where available, HLA class I and class II types were obtained from metadata supplied by the sample provider rather than from assay-based typing. A de-identified subject ID, COVID-19 status, age in years and sex were almost always included in the sample metadata. The dataset comprised deeply sampled blood TCRbeta repertoires from subjects exposed to, actively infected with, or recovered from COVID-19. A freely available public database, intended as a resource for researchers studying the immune response to SARS-CoV-2, is where the repertoires were released. Samples were obtained from the ongoing ImmuneRACE study (first 160 participants) and from about 1,300 subjects provided by 6 global collaborators. Points the paper makes about the study in general: How much clinical and demographic metadata was included differed by source and by participant, and the metadata was provided uncurated.

Participants in the prospective study were aged roughly 18 to 100 years, lived in under 30 United States geographic areas, and enrolled through a virtual design. To assign participants to cohorts, the prospective study relied on clinical history that participants themselves reported in a screening survey and a study questionnaire. For ImmuneRACE Cohort 3, a participant was defined as recovered based on two consecutive negative NP/OP PCR tests, clearance by a healthcare professional, or resolution of symptoms. In the prospective study, mobile phlebotomists collected whole blood, serum and a nasopharyngeal or oropharyngeal swab from each participant. Additional blood draws and questionnaires over an approximately two-month period could optionally be provided by prospective study participants. Prospective study blood samples were shipped either frozen or at room temperature before DNA extraction.

TCRbeta CDR3 regions were amplified from genomic DNA using the immunoSEQ Assay, a bias-controlled multiplex PCR. The original methods were these. The number of nucleated cells in each sample was estimated from the amplification of reference gene primers within the assay. To quantify the absolute abundance of each unique TCRbeta CDR3 rearrangement, sequence reads were collapsed and filtered. For each sample, productive Simpson clonality was calculated as the square root of Simpson's diversity index over productive rearrangements. As stored in TCRdb, this immuneACCESS dataset retains in-frame rearrangements with V and J assigned. A fraction of the clones does not appear; measured against another copy, unresolved V genes explain less than half of the discrepancy, and the remainder lacks a known reason. That table gives V, J and clone size, and the DNA gave D and trimming. The sample table holds about 320,000 clones, of which 80% to 90% were seen once. In total, the top ten clones hold more than 8.5% of the sample.

The sequenced sample consisted of PBMCs or T cells enriched from blood (not recorded which). The sequence was collected from a woman between 18 and 29 years old who had recovered from COVID-19.

The nucleotides read TGTGCCAGCAGTTATGGCTTGCGCAGTCAGGACAGTTCCTACCCCTACGAGCAGTACTTC. Its protein reads: CASSYGLRSQDSSYPYEQYF. Rearrangement joined TRBV6-2 or TRBV6-3 to TRBJ2-7; a tentative D call is TRBD1 (6 bases match). Including the terminal cysteine and phenylalanine, the CDR3 comprises 20 residues. The only DNA kept is the CDR3, 60 bases in frame from the first base. V is pared back by 3 bases and J by 2 bases, with 29 bases lying between the germline termini. Per the germline V gene, MNHEY is the CDR1 and SVGEGT is the CDR2.